This passage covers 9 T cell receptor beta chains from one sample sequenced in a study of a mutant IDH1 vaccine in newly diagnosed glioma. Time point in this sample: baseline, week 1 (first vaccination visit). As for treatment: pre-vaccination baseline after standard-of-care therapy. This table comes from immunoSEQ multiplex PCR, and its TCRdb copy is limited to in-frame clones, with some not included. This sample has tens of thousands of clones, with approximately 80% found just once. The material was PBMCs, obtained from a glioma patient treated with radiotherapy, temozolomide or both. Source of these receptors: a man aged 25-45 years with glioma.

This rearrangement joins TRBV7-9 to TRBJ1-5; a weak D match, TRBD1 (5 bases). V lost 3 bases and J 9 bases, leaving 15 bases between the germline ends. The CDR3 runs 14 residues. Germline-derived CDR1 and CDR2 are SEHNR and FQNEAQ (reference sequence). CDR3 nucleotide sequence: TGTGCCAGCAGCTTCGCAACCCAGGGTATGCCCCAGCATTTT. Translation gives CASSFATQGMPQHF. The whole variable domain, filled in from reference TRBV7-9 and TRBJ1-5, reads DTGVSQNPRHKITKRGQNVTFRCDPISEHNRLYWYRQTLGQGPEFLTYFQNEAQLEKSRLLSDRFSAERPKGSFSTLEIQRTEQGDSAMYLCASSFATQGMPQHFGDGTRLSIL.

The J gene is TRBJ2-3, the V gene TRBV7-2, with TRBD1 as a possible D gene (5 bases). The CDR3 runs 14 residues. V was trimmed by 5 bases and J by 10 bases, leaving 19 bases between them. Germline V lookup: CDR1 SGHTA, CDR2 FQGNSA. CDR3 loop: CASSPTSWAGPQYF. CDR3 in DNA: TGTGCCAGCAGCCCCACCTCTTGGGCAGGGCCGCAGTATTTT.

The chain couples TRBV19 to TRBJ2-6; D tentatively reads TRBD1 or TRBD2 (6 bases each). Trimming left V 1 base short and J 3 bases short, with 10 bases between. Germline V lookup: CDR1 LNHDA, CDR2 SQIVND (reference sequence). The CDR3 totals 16 residues. The DNA for the CDR3 is TGTGCCAGTAGTATAGGAGGGGGGTATGGGGCCAACGTCCTGACTTTC. Its translation: CASSIGGGYGANVLTF. Using reference TRBV19 and TRBJ2-6 for the parts outside the CDR3, the full variable domain is DGGITQSPKYLFRKEGQNVTLSCEQNLNHDAMYWYRQDPGQGLRLIYYSQIVNDFQKGDIAEGYSVSREKKESFPLTVTSAQKNPTAFYLCASSIGGGYGANVLTFGAGSRLTVL.

DNA of the CDR3: TGCGCCAGCAGTGAAGAGCCAGTGGAGACCCAGTACTTC. Translation gives CASSEEPVETQYF. The V gene is TRBV10-1, the J gene TRBJ2-5; D not resolved. Germline V lookup: CDR1 WNHNN, CDR2 SYGVQD (reference sequence). The CDR3 loop spans 13 amino acids. The V gene lost 3 bases and the J gene lost 5 bases, with 10 bases spanning the gap.

This clone appeared a single time. The chain combines TRBV7-7 with TRBJ1-3; D possibly corresponds to TRBD1 (6 bases). The CDR3 has 16 amino acids. Germline CDR1 SSHAT, CDR2 FNYEAQ (reference sequence). The V gene lost 1 base and the J gene lost 1 base, with 11 bases spanning the gap. The CDR3: CASSLGLQGSGNTIYF. The CDR3 nucleotides are TGTGCCAGCAGCTTAGGATTACAGGGATCTGGAAACACCATATATTTT.

The chain uses TRBV11-2 and TRBJ2-1, with 7 nucleotides matching TRBD1. The germline CDR1 and CDR2 sequences are SGHAT and FQNNGV. The CDR3 runs to 14 residues. After removal of 4 bases from V and 6 bases from J, the junction contained 6 bases not matched to a gene. The CDR3 region is CASSSPTGTNEQFF. CDR3 DNA sequence: TGTGCCAGCAGCTCACCGACAGGGACCAATGAGCAGTTCTTC.

The chain joins TRBV5-4 to TRBJ2-7, with 12 bases that match TRBD1. Losses at the gene ends were 4 bases for V and 6 bases for J; bases not matched to a gene: 5. In germline, CDR1 is SGHNT, CDR2 YYREEE (reference sequence). This CDR3 spans 14 amino acids. The CDR3 DNA reads as TGTGCCAGCAGCGCCCGGGACAGGGGGCGCGAGCAGTACTTC. Its protein is CASSARDRGREQYF.

V is TRBV18 and J is TRBJ1-1; D unclear. Germline assignment: CDR1 KGHSH and CDR2 LQKENI. Trimming took off 3 bases at V and 1 base at J, with 12 bases between the two ends. The CDR3 is 15 residues long. CDR3 sequence: CASSPTRAPNTEAFF. In nucleotides, the CDR3 is TGTGCCAGCTCACCGACGCGGGCACCGAACACTGAAGCTTTCTTT.

The V and J genes are TRBV30 and TRBJ2-7; D gene uncertain. This CDR3 region has 12 residues. The V gene's germline CDR1 is GTSNPN and CDR2 SVGIG (reference sequence). V lost 0 bases and J 2 bases, leaving 5 bases between the germline ends. The CDR3 DNA sequence: TGTGCCTGGAGTGTTTCCCCCTACGAGCAGTACTTC. Encoded protein: CAWSVSPYEQYF.